Detailed here is one T cell receptor (beta chain). This sample stems from a study of shared T cell receptors in the human thymus. Repertoires were generated with immunoSEQ multiplex PCR, while TCRdb's copy carries only in-frame clones and drops some. The profile shows about 380,000 clones, roughly 94% of them singletons. This CDR3 spans 24 amino acids. From germline, CDR1 is MNHEY and CDR2 SMNVEV (reference sequence). J lost 1 base, V lost 5 bases, and 27 bases had no gene match. The V and J genes are TRBV27 and TRBJ2-5, with 14 positions matching TRBD2. The sequence derives from a human donor. Sequencing input: thymocytes. The CDR3 sequence: CASSTASGPKTRTSGRPLQETQYF. As DNA, the CDR3 is TGTGCCAGCAGTACAGCATCGGGTCCTAAGACCCGGACTAGCGGGAGGCCCCTCCAAGAGACCCAGTACTTC.